What follows is one T cell receptor (beta chain) and its context. Its antigen remains unidentified. The sample is drawn from a study of cytomegalovirus exposure and HLA in healthy donors. There were likely unrecorded immune exposures, though donors were nominally healthy when sampled. The CDR3 loop spans 13 amino acids. After removal of 3 bases from V and 2 bases from J, the junction contained 1 base not matched to a gene. The V gene's germline CDR1 is KGHSH and CDR2 LQKENI. PCR used 60 Vbeta primers and 13 Jbeta primers. Generated by immunoSEQ multiplex PCR, the TCRdb table keeps only in-frame clones and is missing some. This sample has under 200,000 clones, with roughly 79% found just once. Study observations and caveats: In a later analysis, V- and J-gene trimming of beta chains associated with a DCLRE1C missense variant, replicated independently. A later analysis reported that several of the most significant clusters appeared to be linked to common viral pathogens, among them Epstein-Barr virus.

The TCR originated in a male donor in good health and CMV-seropositive. The V and J genes are TRBV18 and TRBJ2-7, with TRBD1 matching 7 bases. The sample was PBMCs. The CDR3 spells CASSPQGAYEQYF. For the CDR3, the DNA is TGTGCCAGCTCACCGCAGGGGGCCTACGAGCAGTACTTC.